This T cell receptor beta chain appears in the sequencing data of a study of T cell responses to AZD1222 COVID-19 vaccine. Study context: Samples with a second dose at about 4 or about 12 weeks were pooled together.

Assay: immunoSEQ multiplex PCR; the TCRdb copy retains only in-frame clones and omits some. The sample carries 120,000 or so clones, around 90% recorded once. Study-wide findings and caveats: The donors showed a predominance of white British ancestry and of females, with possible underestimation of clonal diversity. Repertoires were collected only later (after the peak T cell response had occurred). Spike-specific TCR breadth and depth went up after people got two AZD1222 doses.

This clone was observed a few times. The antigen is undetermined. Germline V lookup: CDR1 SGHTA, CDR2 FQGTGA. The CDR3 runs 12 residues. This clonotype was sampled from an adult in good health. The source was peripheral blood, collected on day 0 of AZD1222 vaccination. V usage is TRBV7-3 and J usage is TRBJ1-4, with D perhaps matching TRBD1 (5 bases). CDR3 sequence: CAGGATNEKLFF. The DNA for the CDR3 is TGTGCTGGGGGTGCAACTAATGAAAAACTGTTTTTT.